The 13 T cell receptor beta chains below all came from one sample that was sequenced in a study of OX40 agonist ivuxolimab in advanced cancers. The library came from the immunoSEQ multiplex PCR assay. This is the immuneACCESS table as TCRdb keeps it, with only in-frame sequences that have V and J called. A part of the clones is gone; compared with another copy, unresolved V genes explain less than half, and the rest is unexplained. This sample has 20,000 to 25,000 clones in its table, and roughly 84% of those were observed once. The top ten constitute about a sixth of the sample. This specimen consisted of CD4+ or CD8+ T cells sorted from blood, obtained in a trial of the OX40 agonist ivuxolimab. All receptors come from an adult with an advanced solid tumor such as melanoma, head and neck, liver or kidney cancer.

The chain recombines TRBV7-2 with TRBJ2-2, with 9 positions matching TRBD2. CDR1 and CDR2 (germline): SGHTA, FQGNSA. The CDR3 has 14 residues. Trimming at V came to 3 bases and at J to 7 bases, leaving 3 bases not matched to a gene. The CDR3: CASSLASGVGELFF. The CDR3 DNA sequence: TGTGCCAGCAGCTTGGCTAGCGGGGTCGGGGAGCTGTTTTTT.

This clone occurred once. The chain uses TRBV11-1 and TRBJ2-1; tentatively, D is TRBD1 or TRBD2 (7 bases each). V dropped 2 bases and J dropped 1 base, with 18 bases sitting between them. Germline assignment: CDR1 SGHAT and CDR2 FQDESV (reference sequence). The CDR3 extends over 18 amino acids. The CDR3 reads CASSLRFIRGGSYNEQFF. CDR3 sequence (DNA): TGTGCCAGCAGCTTACGCTTTATCAGGGGGGGATCCTACAATGAGCAGTTCTTC.

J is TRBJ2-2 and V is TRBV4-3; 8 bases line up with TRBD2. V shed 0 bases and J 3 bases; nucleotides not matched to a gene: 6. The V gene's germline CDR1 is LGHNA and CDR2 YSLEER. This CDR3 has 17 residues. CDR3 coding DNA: TGCGCCAGCAGCCAAGATCCCCCGGGAGGGGACACCGGGGAGCTGTTTTTT. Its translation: CASSQDPPGGDTGELFF.

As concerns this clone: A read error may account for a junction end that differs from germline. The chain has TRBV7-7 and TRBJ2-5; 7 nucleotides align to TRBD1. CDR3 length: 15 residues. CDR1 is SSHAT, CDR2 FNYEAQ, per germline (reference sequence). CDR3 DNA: TGTGCTAGCAGCTTACGAGAGGGGGCGCGGGAGACCCAGTACTTC. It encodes CASSLREGARETQYF. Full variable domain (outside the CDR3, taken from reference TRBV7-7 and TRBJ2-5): GAGVSQSPRYKVTKRGQDVTLRCDPISSHATLYWYQQALGQGPEFLTYFNYEAQPDKSGLPSDRFSAERPEGSISTLTIQRTEQRDSAMYRCASSLREGARETQYFGPGTRLLVL.

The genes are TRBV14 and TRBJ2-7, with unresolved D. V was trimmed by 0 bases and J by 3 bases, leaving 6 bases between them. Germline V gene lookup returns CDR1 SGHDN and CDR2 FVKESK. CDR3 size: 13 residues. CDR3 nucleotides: TGTGCCAGCAGCCAAGATAGTGTCTACGAGCAGTACTTC. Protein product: CASSQDSVYEQYF.

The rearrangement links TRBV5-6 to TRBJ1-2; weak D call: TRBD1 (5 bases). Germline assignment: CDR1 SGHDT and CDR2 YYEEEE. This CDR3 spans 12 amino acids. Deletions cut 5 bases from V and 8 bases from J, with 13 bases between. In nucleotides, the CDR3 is TGTGCCAGCAGAGGGACCACGGAAGGCTACACCTTC. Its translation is CASRGTTEGYTF. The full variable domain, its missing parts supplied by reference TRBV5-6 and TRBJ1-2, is DAGVTQSPTHLIKTRGQQVTLRCSPKSGHDTVSWYQQALGQGPQFIFQYYEEEERQRGNFPDRFSGHQFPNYSSELNVNALLLGDSALYLCASRGTTEGYTFGSGTRLTVV.

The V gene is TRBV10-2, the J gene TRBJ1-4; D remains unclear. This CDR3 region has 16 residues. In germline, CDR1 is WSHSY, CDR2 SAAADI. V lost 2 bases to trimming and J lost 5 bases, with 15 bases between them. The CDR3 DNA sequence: TGCGCCAGCAGTGAGCTGGTGCGTGGAGGGAATGAAAAACTGTTTTTT. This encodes CASSELVRGGNEKLFF.

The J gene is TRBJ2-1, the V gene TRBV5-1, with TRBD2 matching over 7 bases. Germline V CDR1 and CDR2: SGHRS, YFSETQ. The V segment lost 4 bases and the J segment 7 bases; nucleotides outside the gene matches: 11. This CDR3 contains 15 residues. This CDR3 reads CASSPDPAGENEQFF. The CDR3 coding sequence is TGCGCCAGCAGCCCCGACCCGGCGGGGGAGAATGAGCAGTTCTTC. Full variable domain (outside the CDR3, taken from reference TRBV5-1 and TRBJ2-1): KAGVTQTPRYLIKTRGQQVTLSCSPISGHRSVSWYQQTPGQGLQFLFEYFSETQRNKGNFPGRFSGRQFSNSRSEMNVSTLELGDSALYLCASSPDPAGENEQFFGPGTRLTVL.

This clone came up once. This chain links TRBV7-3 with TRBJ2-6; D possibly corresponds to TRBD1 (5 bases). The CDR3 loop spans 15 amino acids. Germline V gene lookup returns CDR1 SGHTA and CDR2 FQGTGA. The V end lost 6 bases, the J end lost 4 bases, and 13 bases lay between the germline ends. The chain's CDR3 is CASRSGIYGANVLTF. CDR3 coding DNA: TGTGCCAGCAGGTCAGGGATATACGGGGCCAACGTCCTGACTTTC.

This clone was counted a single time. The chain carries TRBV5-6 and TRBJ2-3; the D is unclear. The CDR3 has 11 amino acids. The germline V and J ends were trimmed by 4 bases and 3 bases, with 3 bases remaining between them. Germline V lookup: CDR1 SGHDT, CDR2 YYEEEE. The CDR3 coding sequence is TGTGCCAGCAGCCAGACAGATACGCAGTATTTT. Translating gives CASSQTDTQYF.

The CDR3 loop reads CASSQDWLGGYEQYF. CDR3 DNA sequence: TGCGCCAGCAGCCAAGATTGGCTGGGCGGCTACGAGCAGTACTTC. The gene calls are TRBV4-3 and TRBJ2-7; no clear D gene. The germline V gene has CDR1 LGHNA and CDR2 YSLEER. The CDR3 has 15 amino acids. V was clipped by 0 bases and J by 3 bases, with 12 bases between them.

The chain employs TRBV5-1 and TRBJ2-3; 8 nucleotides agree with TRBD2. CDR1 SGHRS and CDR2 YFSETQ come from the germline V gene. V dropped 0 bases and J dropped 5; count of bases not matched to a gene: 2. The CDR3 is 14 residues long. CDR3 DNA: TGCGCCAGCAGCTTGGAGACTAGCGAAGATACGCAGTATTTT. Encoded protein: CASSLETSEDTQYF.

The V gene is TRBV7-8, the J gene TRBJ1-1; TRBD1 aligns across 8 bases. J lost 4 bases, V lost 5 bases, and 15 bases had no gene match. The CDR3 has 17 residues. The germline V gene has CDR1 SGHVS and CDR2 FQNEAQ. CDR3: CASSRLTGDPGSTEAFF. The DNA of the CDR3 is TGTGCCAGCAGCCGATTGACAGGGGACCCTGGGAGCACTGAAGCTTTCTTT.